The 26 T cell receptor delta chains presented below share a single source sample, sequenced in a study of γδ T cells in repeated Plasmodium falciparum infection (dated by TCRdb to 2020 to 2022). Library construction relied on multiplex PCR. Sequencing relied on an Illumina MiSeq. TCRdb processed the public reads again with the CATT caller, after which rows with matching DNA were combined. The sample table holds around 86,000 delta-chain clones, of which 1.4% were seen once. Roughly 9.5% of the sample lies in the top ten. For bulk TCR repertoire analysis, Vgamma9/Vdelta2+ and Vdelta2-negative gammadelta T cell populations were flow-sorted out of peripheral blood mononuclear cells. What was sequenced was gamma-delta T cells from blood. The receptors were sampled from a pool of human donors (malaria-infected and uninfected, not separated).

This clone was seen a few times. A far larger clone is off by one base, so a read error is likely. The same CDR3 arises from other DNA sequences in this sample as well. The CDR3 DNA is TGCGCTCTCGATGGGGGATACGCGTTGCGGGATAAACTCATCTTT. This encodes CALDGGYALRDKLIF. This rearrangement joins TRDV1 to TRDJ1; 11 bases are shared with TRDD3. No J segment appears in TCRdb, so it was assigned here by matching the sequence to germline. Germline V CDR1 and CDR2: TSWWSYY, QGS. This CDR3 is 15 amino acids long.

As to this clone: This sequence may be a read error, since a much larger clone differs from it by one base. The chain recombines TRDV1 with TRDJ1; 7 bases map to TRDD3. No J gene is reported in TCRdb; it was inferred here by comparing the DNA with germline. Germline CDR1 is TSWWSYY and CDR2 is QGS. The CDR3 contains 16 residues. The V segment lost 3 bases and the J segment 3 bases; nucleotides outside the gene matches: 10. CDR3 nucleotide sequence: TGTGCTCTTGGGGAGCTTGGGGGGGATGGTTCCGATAAACTCATCTTT. Its protein product is CALGELGGDGSDKLIF.

Worth noting for this clone: This is likely an artifact of a read error, given a far larger clone one base away. Different DNA sequences within this sample yield the same CDR3. The rearrangement joins TRDV1 to TRDJ1, with D possibly matching TRDD3 (6 bases). The J gene, left out of TCRdb, was set here by checking the DNA against germline. The CDR3 loop spans 19 amino acids. Germline V gene data show CDR1 as TSWWSYY and CDR2 as QGS. V lost 3 bases and J 8 bases, leaving 31 bases between the germline ends. The CDR3: CALGEWGLLSDTSTNKLIF. The DNA for the CDR3 is TGTGCTCTTGGGGAGTGGGGTTTACTTTCGGATACTTCAACTAACAAACTCATCTTT.

This clone was counted only a few times. One base separates it from a far larger clone, so it is likely a read error. This sample also contains other DNA sequences that code for the same CDR3. J gene calling gave no result, while the V gene is TRDV2; no check of the table's D call, TRDD3, against the DNA was made. Germline CDR1 is GEAIGNYY and CDR2 is EKD. The CDR3 is made up of 12 amino acids. CDR3 loop: CACDLGVSKLIF. The CDR3 coding sequence is TGTGCCTGTGATCTGGGGGTTAGTAAACTCATCTTC.

A word on this clone: For this DNA, TCRdb reports the protein of a much larger clone, which diverges at residue 7, most likely from a read error; the protein presented here is translated directly from the DNA. The gene calls are TRDV2 and TRDJ1; the match to TRDD3 covers 11 bases. CDR3 length: 20 amino acids. Germline V gene sequence: CDR1 GEAIGNYY, CDR2 EKD. After removal of 2 bases from V and 0 bases from J, the junction contained 16 bases not matched to a gene. CDR3 DNA sequence: TGTGCCTGTGACAAACCTCCCTACTGGGGGATAGAGAGGTACACCGATAAACTCATCTTT. It encodes CACDKPPYWGIERYTDKLIF.

This clone was picked up a small number of times. The protein given by TCRdb reflects a much larger clone and differs at residue 4 from this DNA's translation, likely from a read error; the protein shown is the DNA's translation. V gene TRDV1 combines with J gene TRDJ1; D tentatively reads TRDD2 or TRDD3 (9 bases each). Germline assignment: CDR1 TSWWSYY and CDR2 QGS. The CDR3 is made up of 24 amino acids. CDR3: CALWDALPSYQVLGDFGYTDKLIF. In nucleotides, the CDR3 is TGTGCTCTTTGGGATGCGCTTCCTTCCTACCAGGTACTGGGGGACTTCGGGTACACCGATAAACTCATCTTT.

Comment on this clone: TCRdb's listed protein matches a much larger clone and diverges from this DNA's translation at residue 4, likely through a read error; the protein shown comes from the DNA. The chain recombines TRDV2 with TRDJ2; no reliable D call. No J gene was available from TCRdb, and it was assigned here by a germline match of the DNA. CDR1 is GEAIGNYY and CDR2 is EKD in the germline V gene. V lost 7 bases and J lost 6, with 8 bases in between. The CDR3 is made up of 11 amino acids. The CDR3 is CAWGGAAQLFF. CDR3 in DNA: TGTGCCTGGGGAGGGGCAGCACAACTCTTCTTT.

The chain carries TRDV2 and TRDJ3; a weak D match, TRDD3 (5 bases). TCRdb supplies no J gene; here it was assigned by aligning the nucleotide sequence to germline. Trimming pared 9 bases from V and 0 bases from J, leaving 23 bases between. Looked up from germline, CDR1 is GEAIGNYY and CDR2 is EKD. The CDR3 extends over 19 amino acids. The CDR3 sequence is CAVTPRGSPSSWDTRQMFF. CDR3 bases: TGTGCCGTGACACCGCGGGGGTCCCCGAGCTCCTGGGACACCCGACAGATGTTTTTC.

This clone was counted at least ten times. The TCRdb protein, from a much larger clone, departs from this DNA's translation at residue 3, likely by read error; the protein shown derives from the DNA. The chain carries TRDV3 and TRDJ1, with D unclear. The CDR3 consists of 17 residues. Germline V lookup: CDR1 TVYSNPD, CDR2 GDNSRS (reference sequence). CDR3 amino acids: CALSWSLRVWYTDKLIF. CDR3 sequence (DNA): TGTGCCCTTAGTTGGAGTCTTCGGGTCTGGTACACCGATAAACTCATCTTT.

As concerns this clone: This DNA's translation and the protein TCRdb lists, from a much larger clone, do not match at residue 13, likely due to a read error; the protein shown is translated from the DNA. Called V gene: TRDV1; the J gene was not called. Per the germline V gene, CDR1 is TSWWSYY and CDR2 is QGS. The CDR3 covers 14 residues. The CDR3: CALGVPSWVYKLTF. CDR3 nucleotide sequence: TGTGCTCTTGGGGTCCCTTCGTGGGTCTATAAACTCACCTTT.

The sample holds a few counts of this clone. A far larger clone is just one base off, so this is likely a read error. At the DNA level, this CDR3 is encoded by other sequences in the same sample as well. The rearrangement joins TRDV1 to TRDJ1; 9 nucleotides align to TRDD3. No J segment appears in TCRdb, so it was assigned here by matching the sequence to germline. The CDR3 spans 23 residues. In germline, CDR1 is TSWWSYY, CDR2 QGS. The CDR3 DNA reads as TGTGCCCTTGGGGAACCCTTCCGAACCCTCCTCCCTTTACTGGGGGAGTACACCGATAAACTCATCTTT. Amino acid sequence: CALGEPFRTLLPLLGEYTDKLIF.

Notes on this clone: A far bigger clonotype differs at one base, so this is likely a read error. V usage is TRDV1 and J usage is TRDJ1, with TRDD3 matching over 9 bases. The J gene is not listed in TCRdb, so it was assigned here from a DNA match to germline. Germline V gene data show CDR1 as TSWWSYY and CDR2 as QGS. The J segment lost 0 bases and the V segment lost 2 bases, leaving 37 bases of the junction unmatched. The length of the CDR3 is 27 residues. CDR3 in amino acids: CALGEVRVRKPVQLLGEKYWDTDKLIF. The DNA for the CDR3 is TGTGCTCTTGGGGAAGTGAGGGTCCGAAAACCAGTACAGCTACTGGGGGAGAAATACTGGGACACCGATAAACTCATCTTT.

Many counts were recorded for this clone. TCRdb's protein for this DNA is that of a much larger clone and differs from the translation at residue 13, likely a read error; the protein shown is the DNA translation. The rearrangement joins TRDV2 to TRDJ1; 8 bases line up with TRDD3. The germline gives CDR1 GEAIGNYY, CDR2 EKD. This CDR3 spans 17 amino acids. The CDR3, as DNA: TGTGCCTGTGACACCGTGGGATCGAGGGGATACACCGGTAAACTCATCTTT. Translating it yields CACDTVGSRGYTGKLIF.

This clone was detected only a few times. It is likely a read error: a sequence one base away is far more abundant. Other DNA sequences in the sample encode the same CDR3. The V gene call reads TRDV2; no J gene was called. The CDR3 runs to 15 residues. Germline lookup yields CDR1 GEAIGNYY and CDR2 EKD. In nucleotides, the CDR3 is TGTGCTTGTGTTCGCACAGAGTCGTACGGGCTTAAGCTCATCTTT. Its protein is CACVRTESYGLKLIF.

This clone was seen more than once but under ten times. TCRdb attributes to this sequence the protein of a much larger clone, which differs from the DNA translation at residue 12; a read error is likely, and the protein displayed is translated from the DNA. This chain uses TRDV2 with TRDJ1; D possibly corresponds to TRDD2 (5 bases). The J gene was not available in TCRdb and was assigned here by matching the DNA to germline segments. Trimming took off 0 bases at V and 1 base at J, with 23 bases between the two ends. Germline loops: CDR1 GEAIGNYY, CDR2 EKD. CDR3 length: 19 residues. The CDR3 region has the DNA TGTGCCTGTGACACCGTACAGAGCCCTTCGGGTCGCTCCACCGATAAACTCATCTTT. Residues: CACDTVQSPSGRSTDKLIF.

In this sample, this clone turned up a few times. A far larger clone is only one base removed, so a read error is likely. Other DNA sequences from this sample encode an identical CDR3 as well. The rearrangement links TRDV1 to TRDJ1, with 7 bases matching TRDD3. This CDR3 region has 20 residues. Germline V gives CDR1 TSWWSYY, CDR2 QGS. The CDR3, as DNA: TGTGCTCTTGGGACCACCGTTAAGAACTGGGGATTTTCGTACACCGATAAGCTCATCTTT. Amino acids: CALGTTVKNWGFSYTDKLIF.

A word on this clone: TCRdb attributes to this sequence the protein of a much larger clone, which differs from the DNA translation at residue 11; a read error is likely, and the protein displayed is translated from the DNA. This rearrangement joins TRDV1 to TRDJ2; 7 nucleotides agree with TRDD2. Matching the DNA to germline supplied the J gene, which TCRdb does not give. J lost 1 base, V lost 1 base, and 21 bases had no gene match. The CDR3 loop spans 22 amino acids. Per germline, CDR1 TSWWSYY and CDR2 QGS. The CDR3 reads CALGERGLPWEIGVFLTAQLFF. The CDR3 nucleotides are TGTGCTCTTGGGGAACGGGGCCTTCCTTGGGAGATAGGCGTTTTTTTGACAGCACAACTCTTCTTT.

This clone was detected only a few times. A far larger clone is one nucleotide away, so this likely arose from a read error. Other DNA sequences from this sample encode an identical CDR3 as well. The J gene is TRDJ1, the V gene TRDV1; 13 bases agree with TRDD3. CDR1 is TSWWSYY, CDR2 QGS, per germline. This CDR3 is built from 19 residues. In nucleotides, the CDR3 is TGTGCCCTTGGACGGGATCGTCCACGTACTGGGGGATACGCCGATAAACTCATCTTT. Translation gives CALGRDRPRTGGYADKLIF.

This clone showed up just a few times. A read error is likely here: a far larger clone is one base away. Other nucleotide sequences in the sample specify the same CDR3. The V call is TRDV1, the J call TRDJ1; 9 positions agree with TRDD3. Germline matching of the DNA provided the J gene here, since TCRdb leaves it blank. Germline loops: CDR1 TSWWSYY, CDR2 QGS. CDR3 length equals 19 residues. The V and J ends lost 1 base and 2 bases, in that order; junction bases with no gene match: 14. The CDR3 DNA follows: TGTGCTCTTGGGGAACCCGCCACCCTGGGGGATCCGAATACCGATAAACTCATCTTT. Its protein is CALGEPATLGDPNTDKLIF.

This clone was seen only a few times. This is likely an artifact of a read error, given a far larger clone one base away. The sample holds other DNA sequences that translate to the same CDR3. V and J are TRDV1 and TRDJ1, with 12 nucleotides matching TRDD3. The length of the CDR3 is 19 residues. CDR1 is TSWWSYY, CDR2 QGS, per germline. The V gene end was trimmed by 5 bases and the J gene end by 1 base; junction bases not matched to a gene: 14. CDR3 region: CALGIRGYWGIQPTDKLIF. For the CDR3, the DNA is TGTGCTCTTGGGATAAGGGGCTACTGGGGGATACAGCCCACCGATAAACTCATCTTT.

On this clone: The protein recorded in TCRdb matches a much larger clone and deviates from this DNA's translation at residue 6, suggesting a read error; the protein here is obtained by translating the DNA. The chain has TRDV3 and TRDJ1; no firm D call. V was trimmed by 4 bases and J by 2 bases, leaving 26 bases between them. The CDR3 consists of 17 residues. Germline V gene sequence: CDR1 TVYSNPD, CDR2 GDNSRS (reference sequence). The CDR3 reads CASTWFPYRRETDKLIF. The CDR3 DNA is TGTGCCTCTACCTGGTTCCCGTATCGTAGGGAGACCGATAAACTCATCTTT.

Concerning this clone: For this DNA, TCRdb reports the protein of a much larger clone, which diverges at residue 13, most likely from a read error; the protein presented here is translated directly from the DNA. The chain recombines TRDV2 with TRDJ1, with a possible D match to TRDD3 (6 bases). TCRdb records no J gene; here it was assigned by comparing the DNA to germline. The V gene lost 5 bases and the J gene lost 0 bases, with 27 bases spanning the gap. Germline CDR1 reads GEAIGNYY; CDR2 reads EKD. CDR3 length equals 19 residues. The CDR3 region has the DNA TGTGCCTGTGGCAAGATCGCTTTTGGGGGGCCCAAGCACACCGATAAACTCATCTTT. Translating gives CACGKIAFGGPKHTDKLIF.

This clone was observed a few times. The translation of this DNA and the TCRdb protein of a much larger clone differ at residue 7, probably owing to a read error; the protein shown here is translated from the DNA. V gene TRDV1 combines with J gene TRDJ1; 12 bases map to TRDD3. The CDR3 totals 23 residues. Germline V gene data show CDR1 as TSWWSYY and CDR2 as QGS. V shed 4 bases, J shed 2 bases, and the junction held 26 bases outside the gene matches. The CDR3, as DNA: TGTGCTCTTGGGGCTCGGTCTCTTCCTAATAGTCTGGGGGATACGGGTTATACCGATAAACTCATCTTT. It specifies CALGARSLPNSLGDTGYTDKLIF.

This clone was counted ten times or more. This chain links TRDV1 with TRDJ1; 11 bases line up with TRDD3. The CDR3 is 22 residues long. V lost 6 bases to trimming and J lost 1 base; unmatched junction nucleotides: 25. Germline CDR1 and CDR2: TSWWSYY and QGS. The CDR3 loop reads CALGLVHSGKGWGILITDKLIF. DNA for the CDR3: TGTGCTCTTGGTCTTGTTCATAGTGGAAAGGGCTGGGGGATACTGATCACCGATAAACTCATCTTT.

As concerns this clone: The protein held in TCRdb is that of a much larger clone and does not match this DNA's translation at residue 3, likely because of a read error; the protein shown is translated from the DNA. Other DNA sequences within the sample encode an identical CDR3. V usage is TRDV2 and J usage is TRDJ1; 10 bases are a match to TRDD3. Germline matching of the DNA provided the J gene here, since TCRdb leaves it blank. There are 22 residues in the CDR3. Germline values: CDR1 GEAIGNYY, CDR2 EKD. The CDR3 DNA reads as TGTGCCCGTGACACCGTAAATCGGCCGTCAATGGGGGATACACGTCCTCATCCAAAACTCATCTTT. Translating it yields CARDTVNRPSMGDTRPHPKLIF.

This clone was observed a few times. A single base is all that separates this from a far larger clone, so a read error is likely. This sample also contains other DNA sequences that code for the same CDR3. J is TRDJ1 and V is TRDV1, with D maybe TRDD3 (6 bases). TCRdb supplies no J gene; here it was assigned by aligning the nucleotide sequence to germline. The V gene lost 1 base and the J gene lost 4 bases, with 16 bases spanning the gap. This CDR3 has 16 residues. Germline loops: CDR1 TSWWSYY, CDR2 QGS. DNA for the CDR3: TGTGCTCTTGGGGAACGCTGGGGAGTCTGCGGCGATAAACTCATCTTT. This encodes CALGERWGVCGDKLIF.